The subject of this entry is one T cell receptor beta chain. Antigen specificity is unknown. The data originate from a study of OX40 agonist ivuxolimab in advanced cancers. Turning to the study itself: The study reported partial responses in three patients: one hepatocellular carcinoma, two cutaneous melanoma. Points from the study as a whole: The study found that CD8+ T cells averaged more expanded clones than CD4+.

Method: immunoSEQ multiplex PCR; TCRdb's copy keeps in-frame clones and lacks some. The repertoire holds 45,000 to 60,000 clones, more than 70% seen once, with over 5% in the top ten. The CDR3 runs 12 residues. Looked up from germline, CDR1 is SNHLY and CDR2 is FYNNEI. V lost 8 bases and J lost 7, with 15 bases in between. The input for sequencing was CD4+ or CD8+ T cells sorted from blood, taken in a trial of the OX40 agonist ivuxolimab. This TCR came from an adult with an advanced solid tumor such as melanoma, head and neck, liver or kidney cancer. V is TRBV2 and J is TRBJ2-7; D call uncertain. CDR3 in amino acids: CASGMNFWEQYF. CDR3 nucleotides: TGTGCCAGCGGAATGAACTTTTGGGAGCAGTACTTC.